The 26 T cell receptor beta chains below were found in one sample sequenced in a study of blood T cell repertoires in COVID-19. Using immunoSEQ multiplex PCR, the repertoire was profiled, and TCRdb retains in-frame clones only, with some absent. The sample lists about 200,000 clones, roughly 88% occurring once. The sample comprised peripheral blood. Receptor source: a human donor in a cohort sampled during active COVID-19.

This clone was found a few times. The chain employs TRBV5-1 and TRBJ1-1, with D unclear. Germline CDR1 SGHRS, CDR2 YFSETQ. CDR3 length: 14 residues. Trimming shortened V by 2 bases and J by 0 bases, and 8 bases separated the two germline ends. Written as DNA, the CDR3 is TGCGCCAGCAGCTTCAAACAGCTGAACACTGAAGCTTTCTTT. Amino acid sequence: CASSFKQLNTEAFF.

The CDR3 here is CASRKTGLNTEAFF. DNA of the CDR3: TGTGCCAGCAGAAAGACAGGCCTGAACACTGAAGCTTTCTTT. This sequence joins TRBV9 and TRBJ1-1, with D possibly TRBD1 on 6 matching bases. Trimming stripped 5 bases from V and 0 bases from J, with 11 bases between. Germline V gene data show CDR1 as SGDLS and CDR2 as YYNGEE. The CDR3 is 14 residues long.

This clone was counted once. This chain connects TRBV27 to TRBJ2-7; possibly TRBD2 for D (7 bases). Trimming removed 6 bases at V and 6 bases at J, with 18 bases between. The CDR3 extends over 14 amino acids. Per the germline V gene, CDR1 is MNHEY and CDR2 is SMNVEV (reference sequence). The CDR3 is CASRSGGRGSEQYF. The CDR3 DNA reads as TGTGCCAGCAGGTCGGGGGGCAGGGGTAGCGAGCAGTACTTC.

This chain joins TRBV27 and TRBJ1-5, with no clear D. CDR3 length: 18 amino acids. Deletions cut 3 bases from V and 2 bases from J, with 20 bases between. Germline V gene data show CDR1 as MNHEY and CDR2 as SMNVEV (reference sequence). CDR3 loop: CASSLATPRRRRNQPQHF. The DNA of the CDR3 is TGTGCCAGCAGTTTGGCAACCCCCAGGAGGAGACGCAATCAGCCCCAGCATTTT.

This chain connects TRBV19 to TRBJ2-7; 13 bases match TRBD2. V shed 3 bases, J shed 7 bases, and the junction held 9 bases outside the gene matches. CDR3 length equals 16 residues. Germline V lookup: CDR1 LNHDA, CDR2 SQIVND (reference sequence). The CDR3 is CASSIPGLAGPGEQYF. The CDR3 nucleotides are TGTGCCAGTAGTATCCCGGGACTAGCGGGACCCGGGGAGCAGTACTTC.

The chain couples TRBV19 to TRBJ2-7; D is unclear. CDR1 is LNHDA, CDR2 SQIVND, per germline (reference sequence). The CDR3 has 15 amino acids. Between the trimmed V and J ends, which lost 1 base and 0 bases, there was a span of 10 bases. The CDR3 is CASSIGRQASYEQYF. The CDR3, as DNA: TGTGCCAGTAGTATAGGTAGGCAGGCCTCCTACGAGCAGTACTTC.

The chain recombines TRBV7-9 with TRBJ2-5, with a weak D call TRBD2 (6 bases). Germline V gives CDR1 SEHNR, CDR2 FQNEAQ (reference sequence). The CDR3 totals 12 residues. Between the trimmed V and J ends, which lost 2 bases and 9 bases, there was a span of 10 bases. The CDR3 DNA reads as TGTGCCAGCAGCTTAATCGCGGGATCCCAGTACTTC. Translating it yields CASSLIAGSQYF.

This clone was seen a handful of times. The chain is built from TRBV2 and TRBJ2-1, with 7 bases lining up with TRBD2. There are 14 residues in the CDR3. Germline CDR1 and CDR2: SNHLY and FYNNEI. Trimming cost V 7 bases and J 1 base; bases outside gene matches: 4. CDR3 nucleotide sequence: TGTGCCAGCATCGGCGGGAGATCCTACAATGAGCAGTTCTTC. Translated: CASIGGRSYNEQFF. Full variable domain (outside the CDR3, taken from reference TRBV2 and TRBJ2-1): EPEVTQTPSHQVTQMGQEVILRCVPISNHLYFYWYRQILGQKVEFLVSFYNNEISEKSEIFDDQFSVERPDGSNFTLKIRSTKLEDSAMYFCASIGGRSYNEQFFGPGTRLTVL.

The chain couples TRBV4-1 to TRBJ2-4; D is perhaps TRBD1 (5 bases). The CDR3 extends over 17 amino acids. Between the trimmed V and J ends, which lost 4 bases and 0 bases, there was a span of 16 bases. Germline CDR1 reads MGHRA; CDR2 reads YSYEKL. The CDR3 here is CASSPIGRQLAKNIQYF. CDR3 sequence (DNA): TGCGCCAGCAGCCCCATCGGAAGACAGCTAGCCAAAAACATTCAGTACTTC.

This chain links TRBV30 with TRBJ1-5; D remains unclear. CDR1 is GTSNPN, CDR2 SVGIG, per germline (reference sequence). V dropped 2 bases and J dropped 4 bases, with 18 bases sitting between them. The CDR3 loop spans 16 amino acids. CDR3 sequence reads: CAWSPQRSSGNQPQHF. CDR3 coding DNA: TGTGCCTGGAGTCCACAGAGAAGTAGCGGGAATCAGCCCCAGCATTTT. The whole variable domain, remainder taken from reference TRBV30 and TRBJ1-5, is SQTIHQWPATLVQPVGSPLSLECTVEGTSNPNLYWYRQAAGRGLQLLFYSVGIGQISSEVPQNLSASRPQDRQFILSSKKLLLSDSGFYLCAWSPQRSSGNQPQHFGDGTRLSIL.

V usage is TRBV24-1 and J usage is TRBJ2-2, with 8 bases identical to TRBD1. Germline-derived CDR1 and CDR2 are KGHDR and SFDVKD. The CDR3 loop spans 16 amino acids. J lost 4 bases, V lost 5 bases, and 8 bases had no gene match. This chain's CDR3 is CATSAVTGAGTGELFF. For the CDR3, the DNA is TGTGCCACCAGTGCTGTGACAGGGGCCGGCACCGGGGAGCTGTTTTTT.

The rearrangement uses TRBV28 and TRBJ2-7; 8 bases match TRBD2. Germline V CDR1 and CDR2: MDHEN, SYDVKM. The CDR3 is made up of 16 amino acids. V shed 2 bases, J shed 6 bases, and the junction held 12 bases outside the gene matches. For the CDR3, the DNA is TGTGCCAGCAGTTTAGAGCGGAGCGGGAGTTCGGGCGAGCAGTACTTC. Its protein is CASSLERSGSSGEQYF.

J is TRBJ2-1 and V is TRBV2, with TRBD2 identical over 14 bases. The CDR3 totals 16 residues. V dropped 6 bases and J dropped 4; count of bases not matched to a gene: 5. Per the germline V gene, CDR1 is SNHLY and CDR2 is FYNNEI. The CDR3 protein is CASSPGLAGVYNEQFF. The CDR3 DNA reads TGTGCCAGCAGCCCGGGACTAGCGGGAGTTTACAATGAGCAGTTCTTC.

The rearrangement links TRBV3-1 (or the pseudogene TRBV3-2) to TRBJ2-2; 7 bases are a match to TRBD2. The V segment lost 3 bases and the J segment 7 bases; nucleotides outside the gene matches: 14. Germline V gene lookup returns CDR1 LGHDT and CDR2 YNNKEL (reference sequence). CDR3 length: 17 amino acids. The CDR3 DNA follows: TGTGCCAGCAGCCAGGCCTCGAGGGTAGCGGGCTTCGGGGAGCTGTTTTTT. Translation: CASSQASRVAGFGELFF.

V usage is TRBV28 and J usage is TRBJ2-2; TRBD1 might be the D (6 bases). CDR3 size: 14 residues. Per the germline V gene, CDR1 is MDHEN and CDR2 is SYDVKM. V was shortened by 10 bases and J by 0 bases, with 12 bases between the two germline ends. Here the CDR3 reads CATLDRPNTGELFF. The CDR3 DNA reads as TGTGCCACCCTTGACAGGCCGAACACCGGGGAGCTGTTTTTT. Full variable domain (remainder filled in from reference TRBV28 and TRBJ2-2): DVKVTQSSRYLVKRTGEKVFLECVQDMDHENMFWYRQDPGLGLRLIYFSYDVKMKEKGDIPEGYSVSREKKERFSLILESASTNQTSMYLCATLDRPNTGELFFGEGSRLTVL.

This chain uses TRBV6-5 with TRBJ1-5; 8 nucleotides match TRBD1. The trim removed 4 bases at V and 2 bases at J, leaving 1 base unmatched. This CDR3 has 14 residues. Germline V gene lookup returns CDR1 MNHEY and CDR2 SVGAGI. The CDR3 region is CASSWGQGNQPQHF. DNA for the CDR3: TGTGCCAGCAGTTGGGGACAGGGCAATCAGCCCCAGCATTTT.

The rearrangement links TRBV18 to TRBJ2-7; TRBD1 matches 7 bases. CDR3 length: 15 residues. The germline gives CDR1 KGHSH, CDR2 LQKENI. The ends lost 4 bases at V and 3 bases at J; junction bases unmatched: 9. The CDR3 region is CASSLGQARNYEQYF. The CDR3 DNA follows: TGTGCCAGCTCACTAGGACAGGCCCGGAACTACGAGCAGTACTTC.

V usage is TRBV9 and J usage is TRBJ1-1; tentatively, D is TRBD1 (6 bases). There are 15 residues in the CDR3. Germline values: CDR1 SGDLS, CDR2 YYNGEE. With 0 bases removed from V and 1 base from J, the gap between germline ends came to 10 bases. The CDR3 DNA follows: TGTGCCAGCAGCGTAGATGGCAGGGGGAACACTGAAGCTTTCTTT. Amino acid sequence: CASSVDGRGNTEAFF.

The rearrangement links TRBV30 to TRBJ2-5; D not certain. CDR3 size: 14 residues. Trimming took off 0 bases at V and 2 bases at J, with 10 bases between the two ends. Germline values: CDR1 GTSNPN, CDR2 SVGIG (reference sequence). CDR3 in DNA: TGTGCCTGGAGTGTAAGCGCATCTCAAGAGACCCAGTACTTC. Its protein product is CAWSVSASQETQYF.

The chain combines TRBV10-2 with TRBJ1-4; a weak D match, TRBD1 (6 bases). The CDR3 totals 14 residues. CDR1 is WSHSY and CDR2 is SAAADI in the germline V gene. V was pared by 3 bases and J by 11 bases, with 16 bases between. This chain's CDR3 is CASSDVSGGGKLFF. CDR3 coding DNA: TGCGCCAGCAGTGACGTCTCGGGAGGGGGGAAACTGTTTTTT.

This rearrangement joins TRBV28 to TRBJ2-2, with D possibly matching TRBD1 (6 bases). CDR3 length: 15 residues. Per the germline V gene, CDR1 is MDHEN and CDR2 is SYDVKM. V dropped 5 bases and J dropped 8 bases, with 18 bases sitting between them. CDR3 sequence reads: CASSRTVQGSGELFF. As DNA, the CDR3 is TGTGCCAGCAGTCGAACCGTACAGGGTTCTGGGGAGCTGTTTTTT.

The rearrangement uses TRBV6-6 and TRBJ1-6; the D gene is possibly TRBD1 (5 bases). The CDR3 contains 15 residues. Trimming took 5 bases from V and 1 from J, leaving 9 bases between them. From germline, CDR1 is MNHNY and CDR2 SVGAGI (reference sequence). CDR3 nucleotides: TGTGCCAGCAGTCGGGGGGGTTCCTATAATTCACCCCTCCACTTT. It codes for CASSRGGSYNSPLHF.

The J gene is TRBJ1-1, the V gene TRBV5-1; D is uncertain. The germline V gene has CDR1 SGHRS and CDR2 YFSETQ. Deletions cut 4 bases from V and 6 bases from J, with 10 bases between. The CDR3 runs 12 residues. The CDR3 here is CASSGEVPEAFF. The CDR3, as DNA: TGCGCCAGCAGCGGCGAGGTCCCTGAAGCTTTCTTT.

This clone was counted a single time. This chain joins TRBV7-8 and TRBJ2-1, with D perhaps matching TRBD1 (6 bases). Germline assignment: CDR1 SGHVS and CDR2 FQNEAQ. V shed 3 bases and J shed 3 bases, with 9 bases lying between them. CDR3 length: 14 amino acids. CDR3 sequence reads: CASSLLDSYNEQFF. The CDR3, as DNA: TGTGCCAGCAGCTTGTTGGACAGCTACAATGAGCAGTTCTTC. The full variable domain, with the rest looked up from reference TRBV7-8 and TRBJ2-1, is GAGVSQSPRYKVAKRGQDVALRCDPISGHVSLFWYQQALGQGPEFLTYFQNEAQLDKSGLPSDRFFAERPEGSVSTLKIQRTQQEDSAVYLCASSLLDSYNEQFFGPGTRLTVL.

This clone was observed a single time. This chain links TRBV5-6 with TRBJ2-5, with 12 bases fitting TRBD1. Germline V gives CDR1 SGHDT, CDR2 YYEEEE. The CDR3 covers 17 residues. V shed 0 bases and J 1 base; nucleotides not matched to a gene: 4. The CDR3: CASSLVGDRGPQETQYF. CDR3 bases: TGTGCCAGCAGCTTGGTCGGGGACAGGGGGCCCCAAGAGACCCAGTACTTC. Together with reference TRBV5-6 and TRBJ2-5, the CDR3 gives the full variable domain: DAGVTQSPTHLIKTRGQQVTLRCSPKSGHDTVSWYQQALGQGPQFIFQYYEEEERQRGNFPDRFSGHQFPNYSSELNVNALLLGDSALYLCASSLVGDRGPQETQYFGPGTRLLVL.

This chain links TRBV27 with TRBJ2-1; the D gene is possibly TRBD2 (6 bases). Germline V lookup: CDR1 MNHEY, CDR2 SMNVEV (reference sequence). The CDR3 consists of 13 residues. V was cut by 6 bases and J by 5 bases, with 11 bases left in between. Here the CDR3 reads CASSGDSNNEQFF. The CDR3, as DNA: TGTGCCAGCAGCGGGGACTCAAACAATGAGCAGTTCTTC.